The next 3 T cell receptor beta chains were all read from a single sample in a study of T cell responses to AZD1222 COVID-19 vaccine. Sequencing was performed with immunoSEQ multiplex PCR; in TCRdb, only in-frame clones are kept and a portion is missing. The table shows around 120,000 clones, with over 80% occurring only once. Sequencing was performed on peripheral blood, taken on day 0 of AZD1222 vaccination. All receptors derive from an adult in good health.

This chain links TRBV14 with TRBJ2-7, with D possibly being TRBD1 (6 bases). CDR1 SGHDN and CDR2 FVKESK come from the germline V gene. Between the trimmed V and J ends, which lost 0 bases and 4 bases, there was a span of 19 bases. The CDR3 totals 17 residues. The CDR3: CASSQEGIRGHPYEQYF. The CDR3 coding sequence is TGTGCCAGCAGCCAAGAAGGTATCCGGGGACACCCATACGAGCAGTACTTC.

The chain has TRBV30 and TRBJ1-2, with 8 bases matching TRBD1. Germline CDR1 GTSNPN, CDR2 SVGIG (reference sequence). This CDR3 has 14 amino acids. Trimming at V came to 0 bases and at J to 7 bases, leaving 7 bases not matched to a gene. The chain's CDR3 is CAWSVGRGLGGYTF. For the CDR3, the DNA is TGTGCCTGGAGTGTGGGCAGGGGGCTCGGTGGCTACACCTTC.

The chain recombines TRBV7-2 with TRBJ1-1, with D perhaps matching TRBD1 (6 bases). CDR1 is SGHTA, CDR2 FQGNSA, per germline. This CDR3 has 14 amino acids. Trimming stripped 7 bases from V and 6 bases from J, with 18 bases between. In DNA, the CDR3 is TGTGCCAGCACCCCAGGGGAAGGGAGCGCTGAAGCTTTCTTT. It codes for CASTPGEGSAEAFF.